This T cell receptor (beta chain) was sequenced in a study of blood T cell repertoires in COVID-19. For the study at large: The United States, Italy and Spain were the sources of the acute and convalescent COVID-19 samples. In each case, the material was cDNA or gDNA derived from T cells, B-cell-depleted T cells, or PBMCs.

The CDR3 extends over 21 amino acids. As processed by the authors: Estimation of nucleated cell counts relied on the amplification of reference gene primers. Profiled with immunoSEQ multiplex PCR; TCRdb holds only in-frame clones, not every one. The DNA was the basis for D and trimming; V, J and clone size are from that table. The sample has 280,000 or so clones; under 90% are singletons. The receptor was derived from a woman aged 45-60 years who had recovered from COVID-19. This sequence joins TRBV21-1 and TRBJ2-7; no DNA check was done on the table's D call, TRBD1. TRBV21-1 is an annotated pseudogene. Sequencing was performed on peripheral blood. The DNA of the CDR3 is TGTGCCAGCAGCCTAGTCCCGGGACAGATACGGCGCCTAAAGGAGTTCTACGAGCAGTACTTC. Translation: CASSLVPGQIRRLKEFYEQYF.